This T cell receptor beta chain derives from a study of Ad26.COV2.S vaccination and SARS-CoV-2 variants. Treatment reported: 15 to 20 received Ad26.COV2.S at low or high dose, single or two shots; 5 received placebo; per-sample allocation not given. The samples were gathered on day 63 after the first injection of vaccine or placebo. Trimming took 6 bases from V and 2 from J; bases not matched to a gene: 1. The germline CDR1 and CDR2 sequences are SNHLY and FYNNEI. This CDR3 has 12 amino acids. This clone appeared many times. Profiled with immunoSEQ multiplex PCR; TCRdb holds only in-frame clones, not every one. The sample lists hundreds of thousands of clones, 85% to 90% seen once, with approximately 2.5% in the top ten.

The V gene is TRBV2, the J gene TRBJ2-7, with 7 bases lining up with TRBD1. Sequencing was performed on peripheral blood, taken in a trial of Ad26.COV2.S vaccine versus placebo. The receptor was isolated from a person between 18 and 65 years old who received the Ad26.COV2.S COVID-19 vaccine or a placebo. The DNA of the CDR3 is TGTGCCAGCAGCGGGACAGCCTACGAGCAGTACTTC. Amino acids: CASSGTAYEQYF.